Below, 26 T cell receptor beta chains from the same sample are listed, as sequenced in a study of tumor-infiltrating lymphocytes in glioblastoma multiforme. Multiple V-beta primers and a C-beta primer amplified TCRB from RNA. A single record per CDR3 protein comes from TCRdb applying MiXCR to the multiplex PCR reads. This table holds 10,000 to 15,000 distinct CDR3 sequences, 64% found once. The material sequenced was brain tumor tissue. Source of these receptors: a male donor with glioblastoma.

The chain is built from TRBV13 and TRBJ2-7; D may be TRBD2 (6 bases). Germline V gene data show CDR1 as PRHDT and CDR2 as FYEKMQ (reference sequence). The length of the CDR3 is 13 residues. The CDR3 spells CVNSTRDSNEQYF. CDR3 DNA: TGTGTCAACAGCACCCGGGACTCTAACGAGCAGTACTTC.

The V call is TRBV5-5, the J call TRBJ1-1; D might be TRBD1 (6 bases). V lost 5 bases and J lost 0, with 14 bases in between. CDR3 length: 15 amino acids. The germline CDR1 and CDR2 sequences are SGHKS and YYEKEE (reference sequence). CDR3 region: CASRGGWGLNTEAFF. The CDR3 coding sequence is TGTGCCAGCAGGGGGGGCTGGGGGCTGAACACTGAAGCTTTCTTT.

In this sample, this clonotype is medium-sized. The rearrangement uses TRBV29-1 and TRBJ1-2; 8 bases align to TRBD1. The CDR3 sequence is 12 residues long. Germline V gives CDR1 SQVTM, CDR2 ANQGSEA. Losses at the gene ends were 5 bases for V and 8 bases for J; bases not matched to a gene: 7. The CDR3 reads CSVWEQGAGYTF. The CDR3 DNA reads as TGCAGCGTTTGGGAGCAGGGGGCAGGCTACACCTTC. Full variable domain (outside the CDR3, taken from reference TRBV29-1 and TRBJ1-2): SAVISQKPSRDICQRGTSLTIQCQVDSQVTMMFWYRQQPGQSLTLIATANQGSEATYESGFVIDKFPISRPNLTFSTLTVSNMSPEDSSIYLCSVWEQGAGYTFGSGTRLTVV.

Concerning this clonotype itself: No conserved phenylalanine or tryptophan is present at the end of the CDR3, so a read error is the likely explanation. The chain combines TRBV6-6 with TRBJ2-1, with D uncertain. Germline V gene lookup returns CDR1 MNHNY and CDR2 SVGAGI (reference sequence). The CDR3 has 14 amino acids. The CDR3 region is CASSYSTYNNEQFS. In DNA, the CDR3 is TGTGCCAGTAGTTACTCCACTTATAACAATGAGCAGTTCTCC.

Regarding this clonotype: The junction shows a germline mismatch at one end, possibly a read error. This chain connects TRBV5-1 to TRBJ2-1; TRBD2 matches at 8 bases. Germline V lookup: CDR1 SGHRS, CDR2 YFSETQ. This CDR3 comprises 15 residues. The CDR3 DNA reads TGCGTCAGCAGCTTGGGCGGGACTAGTCTGTATGAGCAGTTCTTC. It specifies CVSSLGGTSLYEQFF.

The chain couples TRBV29-1 to TRBJ2-1; the match to TRBD2 covers 11 bases. The germline gives CDR1 SQVTM, CDR2 ANQGSEA. V lost 6 bases and J lost 0; bases outside the gene matches: 4. The CDR3 runs 15 residues. The CDR3 DNA follows: TGCAGCGTGGGACTAGCGGAGGCCTCCTACAATGAGCAGTTCTTC. It translates to CSVGLAEASYNEQFF.

The V and J genes are TRBV13 and TRBJ2-2, with D tentatively TRBD1 or TRBD2 (5 bases each). The germline CDR1 and CDR2 sequences are PRHDT and FYEKMQ (reference sequence). Trimming left V 7 bases short and J 0 bases short, with 12 bases between. The CDR3 spans 15 residues. The CDR3 region is CASMSRDPNTGELFF. In nucleotides, the CDR3 is TGTGCCAGCATGTCACGGGACCCGAACACCGGGGAGCTGTTTTTT.

In its sample, this clonotype ranks as medium-sized. The chain links TRBV4-2 to TRBJ2-2; D call uncertain. Germline V gives CDR1 LGHNA, CDR2 YNFKEQ. Trimming took off 0 bases at V and 7 bases at J, with 9 bases between the two ends. The CDR3 loop spans 14 amino acids. DNA for the CDR3: TGTGCCAGCAGCCAAGAGAAGAAGGTCGGGGAGCTGTTTTTT. Amino acid sequence: CASSQEKKVGELFF.

V gene TRBV11-3 combines with J gene TRBJ1-5; the D is unclear. Deletions cut 7 bases from V and 5 bases from J, with 27 bases between. The CDR3 length is 18 residues. The germline V gene has CDR1 SGHNT and CDR2 YENEEA. CDR3 nucleotides: TGTGCCAGCAACTTCGATCCGATTCTAGGCAAGGGAGATCAGCCCCAGCATTTT. Protein product: CASNFDPILGKGDQPQHF.

This clonotype was seen a handful of times. CDR3 sequence reads: CASSRLGRVAGGHTDTQYF. The DNA of the CDR3 is TGCGCCAGCAGCCGACTCGGGCGGGTAGCGGGAGGCCACACAGATACGCAGTATTTT. The chain employs TRBV4-1 and TRBJ2-3; 10 bases are a match to TRBD2. This CDR3 has 19 residues. Trimming took 4 bases from V and 2 from J; bases not matched to a gene: 15. Germline loops: CDR1 MGHRA, CDR2 YSYEKL.

By proportion, this clonotype is medium-sized (0.01 to 0.1%). The chain employs TRBV6-5 and TRBJ2-1, with D possibly TRBD2 on 6 matching bases. The germline V gene has CDR1 MNHEY and CDR2 SVGAGI. V was clipped by 6 bases and J by 5 bases, with 20 bases between them. CDR3 length: 16 amino acids. CDR3 DNA: TGTGCCAGCAGAGTGTCTATCGGGAGTGTGGACAATGAGCAGTTCTTC. It codes for CASRVSIGSVDNEQFF.

Turning to this clonotype: Just one base apart from a much larger clone, this may be a read error. The chain has TRBV29-1 and TRBJ2-7; D uncertain. The CDR3 is 13 amino acids. Germline lookup yields CDR1 SQVTM and CDR2 ANQGSEA. CDR3 region: CSVEGGSSYEKYF. Written as DNA, the CDR3 is TGCAGCGTTGAAGGAGGCAGTTCCTACGAGAAGTACTTC.

This clonotype has just a few counts. No DNA is shown, since the ends of the CDR3 on it are uncertain; the CDR3 is the one TCRdb lists. Here the CDR3 reads CASSFRREGENCFF. This rearrangement joins TRBV12-3 or TRBV12-4 to TRBJ1-4. The CDR3 adds up to 14 amino acids, both ends counted.

About this clonotype: One junction end does not reproduce the germline sequence, and a read error may be involved. This sequence joins TRBV6-1 and TRBJ2-3, with D possibly being TRBD1 (8 bases). Germline CDR1 reads MNHNS; CDR2 reads SASEGT. The CDR3 consists of 17 residues. DNA of the CDR3: TGCACCAGCAGTGAAGCGTGGACAGGGCGGGAGTCAGGTACGCAGTATTTT. Its translation is CTSSEAWTGRESGTQYF.

With regard to this clonotype: The conserved phenylalanine or tryptophan is not found at the CDR3 terminus, so this likely reflects a read error. The chain carries TRBV27 and TRBJ2-1, with TRBD1 matching 9 bases. Trimming removed 5 bases from V and 4 bases from J; junction bases left unmatched: 9. Per the germline V gene, CDR1 is MNHEY and CDR2 is SMNVEV (reference sequence). The CDR3 length is 16 residues. Written as DNA, the CDR3 is TGTGCCAGCAGTGCTAACAGGGGGCATTCTTACAATGAGCAGTTCTAC. Protein: CASSANRGHSYNEQFY.

On this clonotype: Without the conserved terminal phenylalanine or tryptophan, this CDR3 likely stems from a read error. The chain combines TRBV2 with TRBJ2-7, with 7 bases lining up with TRBD1. V gave up 4 bases and J gave up 4 bases; unmatched junction bases: 1. This CDR3 spans 12 amino acids. The germline CDR1 and CDR2 sequences are SNHLY and FYNNEI. The CDR3 bases are TGTGCCAGCAGTGCGACAGGGTACGAGCAGTACTCC. Its translation is CASSATGYEQYS.

V is TRBV13 and J is TRBJ2-3; a weak D match, TRBD2 (6 bases). This CDR3 has 16 amino acids. Germline assignment: CDR1 PRHDT and CDR2 FYEKMQ (reference sequence). Trimming left V 5 bases short and J 1 base short, with 16 bases between. CDR3 sequence reads: CASSKEGVSGTDTQYF. CDR3 coding DNA: TGTGCCAGCAGCAAGGAGGGAGTTTCGGGCACAGATACGCAGTATTTT. Full variable domain (outside the CDR3, taken from reference TRBV13 and TRBJ2-3): AAGVIQSPRHLIKEKRETATLKCYPIPRHDTVYWYQQGPGQDPQFLISFYEKMQSDKGSIPDRFSAQQFSDYHSELNMSSLELGDSALYFCASSKEGVSGTDTQYFGPGTRLTVL.

As concerns this clonotype: Compared with germline, one end of the junction differs, possibly owing to a read error. This chain links TRBV4-1 with TRBJ2-3, with TRBD1 matching 11 bases. In germline, CDR1 is MGHRA, CDR2 YSYEKL. The CDR3 consists of 17 residues. The chain's CDR3 is CASSQRTGGSSTGTQYF. For the CDR3, the DNA is TGCGCCAGCAGCCAACGGACAGGGGGCTCTAGCACAGGTACGCAATATTTT.

The chain links TRBV28 to TRBJ2-3, with 8 positions matching TRBD2. CDR1 and CDR2 from the germline V gene are MDHEN and SYDVKM. The junction had 13 bases not matched to a gene; V was cut back by 2 bases and J by 12 bases. The CDR3 consists of 15 residues. CDR3 sequence reads: CASSLPSGLTDKQYF. The DNA for the CDR3 is TGTGCCAGCAGTTTACCTAGCGGGCTAACAGATAAACAGTATTTT.

The V gene is TRBV7-9, the J gene TRBJ2-7, with TRBD2 identical over 8 bases. Germline-derived CDR1 and CDR2 are SEHNR and FQNEAQ (reference sequence). CDR3 length equals 14 residues. With 10 bases clipped from V and 5 bases from J, the junction kept 13 bases outside the gene matches. Here the CDR3 reads CATLKREKSNEQYF. The CDR3 DNA reads as TGTGCCACCCTCAAGCGGGAGAAGAGCAACGAGCAGTACTTC.

The chain has TRBV29-1 and TRBJ2-1; D possibly uses TRBD1 or TRBD2 (5 bases each). The CDR3 extends over 16 amino acids. Germline-derived CDR1 and CDR2 are SQVTM and ANQGSEA. Between the trimmed V and J ends, which lost 5 bases and 8 bases, there was a span of 25 bases. In nucleotides, the CDR3 is TGCAGCGTTTCCCAGGGATTTGGACTCGACAAGGATGAGCAGTTCTTC. Amino acid sequence: CSVSQGFGLDKDEQFF.

The chain uses TRBV5-6 and TRBJ2-1; 10 bases match TRBD2. The V gene end was trimmed by 6 bases and the J gene end by 4 bases; junction bases not matched to a gene: 7. The CDR3 contains 15 residues. Germline V gives CDR1 SGHDT, CDR2 YYEEEE. The CDR3 region is CASIRSGRAYNEQFF. Written as DNA, the CDR3 is TGTGCCAGCATCCGAAGCGGGAGGGCTTACAATGAGCAGTTCTTC.

Turning to this clonotype: The conserved phenylalanine or tryptophan is not found at the CDR3 terminus, so this likely reflects a read error. It is unclear where the CDR3 begins or ends on the DNA, so no DNA is shown, and the CDR3 is as TCRdb lists it. The chain employs TRBV20-1 and TRBJ2-5; TRBD2, the D gene given by the table, was not confirmed from the DNA. The CDR3 is made up of 16 amino acids, end residues included. Germline V lookup: CDR1 DFQATT, CDR2 SNEGSKA (reference sequence). CDR3 protein: CSARGTSETARETQCL.

This clonotype has just one count. Since no conserved phenylalanine or tryptophan closes the CDR3, a read error is the likely cause. The rearrangement links TRBV6-2 or TRBV6-3 to TRBJ2-2; D call uncertain. Trimming pared 2 bases from V and 5 bases from J, leaving 6 bases between. CDR3 size: 13 residues. Germline V gives CDR1 MNHEY, CDR2 SVGEGT. As DNA, the CDR3 is TGTGCCAGCAGTTACCAGGAAACCGGGGAGCTGTTTTTA. It is translated as CASSYQETGELFL.

CDR3 sequence (DNA): TGTGCCAGCAGTGAAGTGGCTAGAGTGTTCAGCTACGAGCAGTACTTC. Residues: CASSEVARVFSYEQYF. The chain carries TRBV6-1 and TRBJ2-7; no firm D call. With 1 base removed from V and 3 bases from J, the gap between germline ends came to 16 bases. Germline assignment: CDR1 MNHNS and CDR2 SASEGT. CDR3 length equals 16 residues.

On this clonotype itself: One end of the junction fails to match germline, which may point to a read error. The chain uses TRBV29-1 and TRBJ2-3; 12 nucleotides agree with TRBD2. The CDR3 runs 13 residues. Germline CDR1 and CDR2: SQVTM and ANQGSEA. The CDR3, as DNA: TGCATCGCTCGGACTAGCGGGACTTGGAAGCAGTACTTT. This gives the protein CIARTSGTWKQYF.